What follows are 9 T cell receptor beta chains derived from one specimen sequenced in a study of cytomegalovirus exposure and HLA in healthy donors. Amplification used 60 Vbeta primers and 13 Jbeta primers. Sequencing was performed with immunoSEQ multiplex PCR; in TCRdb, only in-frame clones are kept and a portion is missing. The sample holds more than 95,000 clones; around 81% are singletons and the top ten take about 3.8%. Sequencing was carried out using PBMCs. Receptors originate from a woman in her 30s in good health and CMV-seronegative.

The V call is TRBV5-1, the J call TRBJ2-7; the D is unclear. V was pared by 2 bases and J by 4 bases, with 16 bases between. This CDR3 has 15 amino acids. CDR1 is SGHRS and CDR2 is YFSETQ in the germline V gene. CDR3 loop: CASSFSTNGNYEQYF. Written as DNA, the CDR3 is TGCGCCAGCAGCTTTAGCACTAACGGTAATTACGAGCAGTACTTC. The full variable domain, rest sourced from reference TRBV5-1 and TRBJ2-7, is KAGVTQTPRYLIKTRGQQVTLSCSPISGHRSVSWYQQTPGQGLQFLFEYFSETQRNKGNFPGRFSGRQFSNSRSEMNVSTLELGDSALYLCASSFSTNGNYEQYFGPGTRLTVT.

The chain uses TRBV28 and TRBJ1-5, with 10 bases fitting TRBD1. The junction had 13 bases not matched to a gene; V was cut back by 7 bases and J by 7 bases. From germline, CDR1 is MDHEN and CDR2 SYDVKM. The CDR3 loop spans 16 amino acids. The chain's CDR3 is CASTTRQGAVEQPQHF. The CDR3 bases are TGTGCCAGCACCACACGACAGGGGGCGGTGGAACAGCCCCAGCATTTT.

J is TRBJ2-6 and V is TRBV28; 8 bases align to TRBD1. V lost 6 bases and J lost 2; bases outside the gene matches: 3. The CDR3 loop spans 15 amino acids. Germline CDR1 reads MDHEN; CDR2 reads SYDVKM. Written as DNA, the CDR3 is TGTGCCAGCAGCCCAGGGGGCGCTGGGGCCAACGTCCTGACTTTC. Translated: CASSPGGAGANVLTF.

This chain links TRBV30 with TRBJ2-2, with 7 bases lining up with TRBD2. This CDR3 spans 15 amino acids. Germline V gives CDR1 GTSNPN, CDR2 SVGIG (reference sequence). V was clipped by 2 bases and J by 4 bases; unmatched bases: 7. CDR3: CAWSPFPGGTGELFF. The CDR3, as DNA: TGTGCCTGGAGTCCCTTCCCGGGGGGCACCGGGGAGCTGTTTTTT.

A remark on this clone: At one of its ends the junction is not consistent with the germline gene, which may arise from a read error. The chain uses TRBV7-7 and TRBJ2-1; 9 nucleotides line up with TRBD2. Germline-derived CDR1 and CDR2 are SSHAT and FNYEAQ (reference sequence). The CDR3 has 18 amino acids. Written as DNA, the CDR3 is TGTGCTAGCAGCCGTACATTTATGGCGGGAGGGCCCGAGGATGAGCAGTTCTTC. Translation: CASSRTFMAGGPEDEQFF.

The CDR3 sequence is CASSEPGQRTTGELFF. Written as DNA, the CDR3 is TGTGCCAGCAGCGAACCGGGACAGAGAACGACCGGGGAGCTGTTTTTT. V usage is TRBV5-4 and J usage is TRBJ2-2, with 7 positions matching TRBD1. The CDR3 covers 16 residues. Germline assignment: CDR1 SGHNT and CDR2 YYREEE (reference sequence). Germline trimming cut 4 bases from V and 5 bases from J; bases unmatched to any gene: 11.

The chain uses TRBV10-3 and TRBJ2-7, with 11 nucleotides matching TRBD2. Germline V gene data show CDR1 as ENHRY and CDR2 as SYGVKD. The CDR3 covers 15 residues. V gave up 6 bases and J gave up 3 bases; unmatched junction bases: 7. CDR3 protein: CAISAGTSGDYEQYF. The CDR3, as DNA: TGTGCCATCAGCGCCGGGACTAGCGGAGACTACGAGCAGTACTTC.

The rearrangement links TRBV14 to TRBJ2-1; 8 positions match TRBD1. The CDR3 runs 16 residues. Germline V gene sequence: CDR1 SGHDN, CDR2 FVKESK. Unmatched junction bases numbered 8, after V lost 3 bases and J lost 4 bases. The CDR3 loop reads CASSHEGQGPYNEQFF. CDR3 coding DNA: TGTGCCAGCAGCCACGAAGGACAGGGCCCATACAATGAGCAGTTCTTC.

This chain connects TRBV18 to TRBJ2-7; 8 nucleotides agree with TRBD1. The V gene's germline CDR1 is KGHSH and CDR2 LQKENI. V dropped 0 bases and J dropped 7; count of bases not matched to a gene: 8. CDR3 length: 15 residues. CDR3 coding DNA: TGTGCCAGCTCACCACCTTCGCAGGGGGCAGAAGAGCAGTACTTC. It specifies CASSPPSQGAEEQYF.